The 32 T cell receptor beta chains below come from one sample, sequenced in a study of blood T cells in healthy people across ages. Alongside a J-beta primer mix, a sample-barcoded 5' primer served in a second PCR lasting about 6 to 11 cycles. TCRdb used MiXCR to reprocess the 5' RACE reads, holding one entry per CDR3 protein. The repertoire holds about a million distinct CDR3 sequences, with about 44% as singletons. The specimen was blood. The receptor source for this set is a man aged 30-40 years in good health.

This clonotype has a handful of counts. The chain carries TRBV7-2 and TRBJ2-2, with D unresolved. The CDR3 is 15 amino acids. CDR1 and CDR2 (germline): SGHTA, FQGNSA. V was shortened by 1 base and J by 2 bases, with 8 bases between the two germline ends. As DNA, the CDR3 is TGTGCCAGCAGCTTAGTACACCTTAACACCGGGGAGCTGTTTTTT. As protein: CASSLVHLNTGELFF.

V usage is TRBV7-3 and J usage is TRBJ2-2; TRBD1 or TRBD2 may be the D gene (5 bases each). The CDR3 totals 15 residues. Per germline, CDR1 SGHTA and CDR2 FQGTGA. Trimming left V 6 bases short and J 0 bases short, with 11 bases between. The CDR3 DNA is TGTGCCAGCAGTTCGGGACCTTCGAACACCGGGGAGCTGTTTTTT. Its protein product is CASSSGPSNTGELFF.

The rearrangement links TRBV3-1 to TRBJ1-2, with TRBD1 matching over 10 bases. The CDR3 sequence is 14 residues long. V lost 3 bases to trimming and J lost 5 bases; unmatched junction nucleotides: 3. Germline CDR1 and CDR2: LGHDT and YNNKEL (reference sequence). The CDR3 sequence is CASSQTGQGYGYTF. DNA for the CDR3: TGTGCCAGCAGCCAGACGGGACAGGGGTATGGCTACACCTTC. Based on the CDR3 plus reference TRBV3-1 and TRBJ1-2, the full variable domain is DTAVSQTPKYLVTQMGNDKSIKCEQNLGHDTMYWYKQDSKKFLKIMFSYNNKELIINETVPNRFSPKSPDKAHLNLHINSLELGDSAVYFCASSQTGQGYGYTFGSGTRLTVV.

J is TRBJ2-6 and V is TRBV24-1, with D perhaps TRBD1 (6 bases). The V gene lost 5 bases and the J gene lost 2 bases, with 12 bases spanning the gap. The CDR3 extends over 16 amino acids. Germline values: CDR1 KGHDR, CDR2 SFDVKD. CDR3 DNA: TGTGCCACCAGTGGAAGAGACAGGACTGGGGCCAACGTCCTGACTTTC. Translated, it gives CATSGRDRTGANVLTF.

Comments on this clonotype: A much larger clone differs by one base, so this may be a read error. V usage is TRBV30 and J usage is TRBJ2-7; TRBD1 agrees at 7 bases. Unmatched junction bases numbered 9, after V lost 5 bases and J lost 2 bases. Per the germline V gene, CDR1 is GTSNPN and CDR2 is SVGIG (reference sequence). The CDR3 is 14 amino acids. This CDR3 reads CAWGAGTEPYEQYF. CDR3 nucleotide sequence: TGTGCCTGGGGTGCCGGGACAGAACCCTACGAGCAGTACTTC.

This rearrangement joins TRBV5-1 to TRBJ1-1; TRBD1 agrees at 7 bases. Trimming took 6 bases from V and 4 from J; bases not matched to a gene: 15. Germline V gene lookup returns CDR1 SGHRS and CDR2 YFSETQ. CDR3 size: 16 residues. This CDR3 is CASTLSSEQGRTEAFF. In DNA, the CDR3 is TGCGCCAGCACCCTATCTAGCGAACAGGGGCGCACTGAAGCTTTCTTT.

The sample holds a few counts of this clonotype. The chain couples TRBV28 to TRBJ1-2, with a possible D match to TRBD1 (5 bases). In germline, CDR1 is MDHEN, CDR2 SYDVKM. This CDR3 has 10 residues. Trimming stripped 8 bases from V and 10 bases from J, with 11 bases between. The CDR3 DNA is TGTGCCAGCCAAGGGGTTTTCTACACCTTC. Its translation: CASQGVFYTF.

This clonotype showed up just a few times. The genes are TRBV29-1 and TRBJ2-5; D assignment may be TRBD1 or TRBD2 (6 bases each). Germline CDR1 and CDR2: SQVTM and ANQGSEA. The CDR3 is 13 amino acids. Trimming took off 3 bases at V and 5 bases at J, with 13 bases between the two ends. In DNA, the CDR3 is TGCAGCGTTGAGTCAGGGGAGGTGGAGACCCAGTACTTC. Translation gives CSVESGEVETQYF.

This chain joins TRBV7-2 and TRBJ2-1; the match to TRBD2 covers 9 bases. The CDR3 totals 14 residues. V was pared by 5 bases and J by 9 bases, with 8 bases of the junction left unmatched. The germline V gene has CDR1 SGHTA and CDR2 FQGNSA. The DNA for the CDR3 is TGTGCCAGCAGCGAAGATAGCGGGGGACGTGAGCAGTTCTTC. It encodes CASSEDSGGREQFF.

The V gene is TRBV6-5, the J gene TRBJ2-4, with TRBD1 matching 8 bases. The J call may be wrong; the DNA end is better matched by TRBJ2-7. Looked up from germline, CDR1 is MNHEY and CDR2 is SVGAGI. This CDR3 spans 15 amino acids. The CDR3 region has the DNA TGTGCCAGCAGTTTTTCCGGGACAGGCGTCTACGAGCAGTACTTC. It specifies CASSFSGTGVYEQYF.

The chain employs TRBV28 and TRBJ2-3; 8 nucleotides line up with TRBD1. This CDR3 has 15 amino acids. The trim removed 2 bases at V and 3 bases at J, leaving 4 bases unmatched. Per germline, CDR1 MDHEN and CDR2 SYDVKM. The CDR3 reads CASSLKGQGTDTQYF. Here the CDR3 DNA reads TGTGCCAGCAGTTTAAAAGGACAGGGAACAGATACGCAGTATTTT.

This chain links TRBV4-2 with TRBJ2-3; 8 nucleotides align to TRBD2. V lost 1 base to trimming and J lost 2 bases; unmatched junction nucleotides: 5. CDR1 and CDR2 from the germline V gene are LGHNA and YNFKEQ. This CDR3 has 16 amino acids. The CDR3 reads CASSQGGGTATDTQYF. CDR3 in DNA: TGTGCCAGCAGCCAAGGCGGGGGGACTGCCACAGATACGCAGTATTTT.

This sequence joins TRBV20-1 and TRBJ1-6, with D hard to call. The CDR3 covers 17 residues. Germline CDR1 reads DFQATT; CDR2 reads SNEGSKA (reference sequence). V was clipped by 6 bases and J by 4 bases, with 22 bases between them. CDR3 loop: CSAPISGRTSYNSPLHF. The CDR3 DNA follows: TGCAGTGCGCCGATCTCCGGGCGCACCTCTTATAATTCACCCCTCCACTTT.

Points on this clonotype: Given a much more abundant clone one base away, this may be a read error. This chain joins TRBV4-1 and TRBJ2-3, with D unclear. The CDR3 is 15 amino acids. Germline V gene data show CDR1 as MGHRA and CDR2 as YSYEKL. The CDR3 DNA reads TGCGCCGGCAGCCAAGATCCCGGAAGCACAGATACGCAGTATTTT. Translation: CAGSQDPGSTDTQYF.

This clonotype turned up a few times. V gene TRBV29-1 combines with J gene TRBJ2-1; the D is unclear. The CDR3 is 11 residues long. Germline V CDR1 and CDR2: SQVTM, ANQGSEA. Deletions cut 7 bases from V and 10 bases from J, with 14 bases between. CDR3 protein: CSGGMGPEQFF. The CDR3 coding sequence is TGCAGCGGGGGTATGGGTCCCGAGCAGTTCTTC.

This chain connects TRBV6-1 to TRBJ2-7; 7 bases map to TRBD1. This CDR3 contains 14 residues. V shed 7 bases and J 0 bases; nucleotides not matched to a gene: 6. The germline CDR1 and CDR2 sequences are MNHNS and SASEGT. In DNA, the CDR3 is TGTGCCAGCACCTCGGGGACAGACTCCTACGAGCAGTACTTC. It codes for CASTSGTDSYEQYF.

This clonotype was recorded many times. This chain connects TRBV2 to TRBJ2-7; the D gene could be TRBD1 or TRBD2 (5 bases each). This CDR3 is 14 amino acids long. Germline V CDR1 and CDR2: SNHLY, FYNNEI. V lost 5 bases, J lost 3 bases, and 14 bases lay in between. CDR3 loop: CASSWGTESYEQYF. CDR3 nucleotides: TGTGCCAGCAGTTGGGGGACGGAAAGCTACGAGCAGTACTTC.

This clonotype was counted between two and nine times. A read error may be the cause here, since a much bigger clone is one base away. This chain connects TRBV7-9 to TRBJ1-2; TRBD1 might be the D (6 bases). The germline gives CDR1 SEHNR, CDR2 FQNEAQ (reference sequence). CDR3 length: 13 residues. V lost 5 bases to trimming and J lost 7 bases, with 14 bases between them. The chain's CDR3 is CASSVNREGGYTF. In DNA form, the CDR3 reads TGTGCCAGCAGCGTAAACAGGGAGGGTGGCTACACCTTC.

This clonotype was observed a handful of times. The chain recombines TRBV5-1 with TRBJ2-3; D is possibly TRBD2 (5 bases). Trimming cost V 0 bases and J 0 bases, with 14 bases left between them. Germline assignment: CDR1 SGHRS and CDR2 YFSETQ. The CDR3 covers 17 residues. CDR3 protein: CASSLGNSAPSTDTQYF. CDR3 coding DNA: TGCGCCAGCAGCTTGGGGAATAGCGCTCCTAGCACAGATACGCAGTATTTT.

The table lists this clonotype with a count of one. This chain uses TRBV4-1 with TRBJ1-6; weak D call: TRBD1 (5 bases). From germline, CDR1 is MGHRA and CDR2 YSYEKL. Trimming stripped 0 bases from V and 0 bases from J, with 9 bases between. The CDR3 has 17 amino acids. The CDR3 reads CASSQEGVSSYNSPLHF. For the CDR3, the DNA is TGCGCCAGCAGCCAAGAGGGGGTGAGCTCCTATAATTCACCCCTCCACTTT.

This chain connects TRBV3-1 to TRBJ2-4, with D possibly being TRBD2 (6 bases). Matching the DNA end better, TRBJ2-7 makes the J call doubtful. CDR3 length: 15 amino acids. Germline CDR1 reads LGHDT; CDR2 reads YNNKEL (reference sequence). In DNA, the CDR3 is TGTGCCAGCAGCCAGGAGGGGTCCAAAGGGCGCGAGCAGTACTTC. This sequence encodes CASSQEGSKGREQYF.

The chain recombines TRBV3-1 with TRBJ2-3; D is tentatively TRBD1 or TRBD2 (5 bases each). The length of the CDR3 is 16 residues. The germline V and J ends were trimmed by 4 bases and 0 bases, with 14 bases remaining between them. The germline gives CDR1 LGHDT, CDR2 YNNKEL (reference sequence). CDR3 region: CASSRAVWGSTDTQYF. The DNA of the CDR3 is TGTGCCAGCAGCCGGGCGGTATGGGGGAGCACAGATACGCAGTATTTT.

The genes are TRBV2 and TRBJ1-2; TRBD1 is a possible D gene (6 bases). V gave up 9 bases and J gave up 7 bases, with 18 bases separating them. The CDR3 is 13 residues long. Germline-derived CDR1 and CDR2 are SNHLY and FYNNEI. The CDR3 here is CARTSAGASGYTF. The CDR3, as DNA: TGTGCCAGGACTTCGGCGGGGGCTAGTGGCTACACCTTC.

This clonotype was seen only a few times. The genes are TRBV3-1 and TRBJ2-7; D unresolved. The closer fit of TRBJ2-5 to the DNA end suggests the J call may be wrong. There are 13 residues in the CDR3. Germline V gives CDR1 LGHDT, CDR2 YNNKEL (reference sequence). The chain's CDR3 is CASSQDPSETQYF. In DNA form, the CDR3 reads TGTGCCAGCAGCCAAGATCCCTCGGAGACCCAGTACTTC.

V usage is TRBV6-2 or TRBV6-3 and J usage is TRBJ1-5; possibly TRBD1 for D (6 bases). The CDR3 is made up of 18 amino acids. CDR1 is MNHEY, CDR2 SVGEGT, per germline. Trimming stripped 2 bases from V and 7 bases from J, with 24 bases between. The CDR3 DNA follows: TGTGCCAGCAGTTACCCGGAACCAGGGGCCTCCGGGCCACAGCCCCAGCATTTT. As protein: CASSYPEPGASGPQPQHF.

This clonotype was picked up many times. The rearrangement links TRBV25-1 to TRBJ2-7; 7 nucleotides line up with TRBD1. The V and J ends lost 5 bases and 2 bases, in that order; junction bases with no gene match: 6. Per the germline V gene, CDR1 is MGHDK and CDR2 is SYGVNS. The CDR3 loop spans 14 amino acids. This CDR3 reads CASSLQGPTYEQYF. As DNA, the CDR3 is TGTGCCAGCAGTTTACAGGGGCCCACCTACGAGCAGTACTTC.

This sequence joins TRBV20-1 and TRBJ2-7; tentative D call: TRBD1 (7 bases). Germline V gives CDR1 DFQATT, CDR2 SNEGSKA (reference sequence). Trimming left V 6 bases short and J 5 bases short, with 20 bases between. The length of the CDR3 is 14 residues. CDR3 loop: CSAPTRGHSNEQYF. DNA for the CDR3: TGCAGTGCCCCGACTAGGGGGCATTCGAACGAGCAGTACTTC.

This clonotype has a handful of counts. The V and J genes are TRBV29-1 and TRBJ2-7, with D perhaps being TRBD1 or TRBD2 (5 bases each). Trimming took 5 bases from V and 2 from J, leaving 16 bases between them. The CDR3 covers 14 residues. Germline-derived CDR1 and CDR2 are SQVTM and ANQGSEA. CDR3 protein: CSVQSRQGAYEQYF. CDR3 in DNA: TGCAGCGTTCAAAGCCGGCAGGGAGCCTACGAGCAGTACTTC.

This clonotype was detected a few times. V usage is TRBV20-1 and J usage is TRBJ2-1; perhaps TRBD1 as D (7 bases). This CDR3 region has 13 residues. Trimming removed 6 bases from V and 6 bases from J, with 15 bases in between. Germline V CDR1 and CDR2: DFQATT, SNEGSKA (reference sequence). The CDR3 loop is CSAQSGGLNEQFF. CDR3 nucleotides: TGCAGTGCCCAATCAGGGGGACTCAATGAGCAGTTCTTC.

This clonotype was seen a few times. The chain links TRBV29-1 to TRBJ1-5; 8 bases are a match to TRBD1. Looked up from germline, CDR1 is SQVTM and CDR2 is ANQGSEA. The CDR3 covers 14 residues. Losses at the gene ends were 5 bases for V and 2 bases for J; bases not matched to a gene: 5. CDR3 sequence: CSVSQGAGNQPQHF. CDR3 bases: TGCAGCGTTAGTCAGGGGGCTGGCAATCAGCCCCAGCATTTT.

The rearrangement joins TRBV20-1 to TRBJ2-7; 9 nucleotides match TRBD1. The CDR3 is 16 residues long. V lost 5 bases to trimming and J lost 4 bases; unmatched junction nucleotides: 15. CDR1 is DFQATT, CDR2 SNEGSKA, per germline (reference sequence). The CDR3 DNA follows: TGCAGTGCTGGAGGGGGGCGGACAGGGGTCCCATACGAGCAGTACTTC. Protein: CSAGGGRTGVPYEQYF.

This clonotype was counted many times. J is TRBJ2-3 and V is TRBV6-6; possibly TRBD1 for D (6 bases). Germline CDR1 MNHNY, CDR2 SVGAGI (reference sequence). Between the trimmed V and J ends, which lost 6 bases and 5 bases, there was a span of 18 bases. CDR3 length: 15 residues. Here the CDR3 reads CASSFDRSAGDTQYF. Written as DNA, the CDR3 is TGTGCCAGCAGCTTCGACAGGTCCGCAGGAGATACGCAGTATTTT.